This is a list of T cell receptor beta chains from one sample in a study of blood T cells in healthy people across ages. TCRdb re-called the 5' RACE reads through MiXCR, storing one row per CDR3 protein. Of about a million distinct CDR3 sequences listed, 45% to 60% are singletons. Sequenced sample: blood. The receptors shown here come from a woman aged 55-70 years in good health. CDR3s include the opening cysteine and the closing phenylalanine or tryptophan. Each record gives: V gene, clone size, CDR3 length, D gene, J gene, CDR3 protein, CDR3 DNA. The D gene is left open where the match is weak. The size of a clone is reported for some rows only, either as once, few or many, or as a class for expanded clones.

>TRBV2|once|12|-|TRBJ1-4
CATGRLNEKLFF
TGTGCCACTGGACGGCTTAATGAAAAACTGTTTTTT
>TRBV2|-|16|TRBD2|TRBJ2-5
CASTGTSGSFGETQYF
TGTGCCAGCACCGGTACTAGCGGGAGTTTTGGAGAGACCCAGTACTTC
>TRBV20-1|-|14|-|TRBJ2-7
CSARDQGEVYEQYF
TGCAGTGCTAGAGATCAGGGGGAGGTCTACGAGCAGTACTTC
>TRBV29-1|few|15|TRBD1|TRBJ1-1
CSARGDRGFNTEAFF
TGCAGCGCGAGGGGGGACAGGGGGTTTAACACTGAAGCTTTCTTT
>TRBV28|-|14|-|TRBJ2-7
CASSLVGLGYEQYF
TGTGCCAGCAGTTTAGTAGGGCTGGGCTACGAGCAGTACTTC
>TRBV7-8|-|15|TRBD1|TRBJ2-5
CASSLGQGLRETQYF
TGTGCCAGCAGCTTAGGACAGGGGCTCCGAGAGACCCAGTACTTC
>TRBV20-1|-|12|-|TRBJ2-5
CSASNRVETQYF
TGCAGTGCTAGCAACAGGGTAGAGACCCAGTACTTC
>TRBV2|-|13|-|TRBJ2-3
CASSNGKADTQYF
TGTGCCAGCAGCAACGGGAAGGCAGATACGCAGTATTTT
>TRBV12-3/TRBV12-4|-|16|-|TRBJ2-3
CASSLDRLSSADTQYF
TGTGCCAGCAGTTTAGATCGGCTAAGCTCCGCAGATACGCAGTATTTT
>TRBV6-2/TRBV6-3|-|16|-|TRBJ2-3
CASRLAERVSTDTQYF
TGTGCCAGCCGTTTGGCGGAGCGAGTAAGCACAGATACGCAGTATTTT
>TRBV5-1|-|18|TRBD2|TRBJ2-3
CASSSGTSGIGGTDTQYF
TGCGCCAGCAGCTCCGGGACTAGCGGGATAGGAGGTACAGATACGCAGTATTTT
>TRBV12-3/TRBV12-4|few|20|TRBD2|TRBJ2-3
CASSFRTSGPSGKSTDTQYF
TGTGCCAGCAGTTTCAGGACTAGCGGGCCTAGTGGCAAAAGCACAGATACGCAGTATTTT
>TRBV11-2|few|16|-|TRBJ2-1
CASSLAASSLYNEQFF
TGTGCCAGCAGCTTAGCGGCTAGCTCCCTCTACAATGAGCAGTTCTTC
>TRBV5-5|few|14|-|TRBJ2-5
CASSFDLSWETQYF
TGTGCCAGCAGCTTCGACTTATCTTGGGAGACCCAGTACTTC
>TRBV7-9|-|13|-|TRBJ2-7
CASSLAPGNEQYF
TGTGCCAGCAGCTTAGCCCCAGGAAACGAGCAGTACTTC
>TRBV18|-|14|-|TRBJ2-4
CANSLGPGQNIQYF
TGTGCCAACTCCCTTGGCCCGGGCCAAAACATTCAGTACTTC
>TRBV20-1|-|12|-|TRBJ2-3
CSAIGGEDTQYF
TGCAGTGCTATCGGGGGTGAGGATACGCAGTATTTT
>TRBV6-2/TRBV6-3|few|16|-|TRBJ2-1
CASGRPTRSSYNEQFF
TGTGCCAGCGGCCGCCCCACACGGAGCTCCTACAATGAGCAGTTCTTC
>TRBV20-1|-|14|-|TRBJ1-1
CSASPTGVNTEAFF
TGCAGTGCTTCCCCCACCGGCGTGAACACTGAAGCTTTCTTT
>TRBV5-1|few|15|-|TRBJ2-1
CASSAVGSSYNEQFF
TGCGCCAGCAGCGCGGTGGGGAGCTCCTACAATGAGCAGTTCTTC
>TRBV24-1|few|12|-|TRBJ2-5
CATADRQETQYF
TGTGCCACCGCCGACAGGCAAGAGACCCAGTACTTC
>TRBV7-6|few|14|-|TRBJ2-2
CASSPTTGSGELFF
TGTGCCAGCAGCCCAACTACAGGGTCCGGGGAGCTGTTTTTT
>TRBV12-3/TRBV12-4|-|13|-|TRBJ2-3
CASRASPLDTQYF
TGTGCCAGCAGGGCTAGCCCCCTGGATACGCAGTATTTT
>TRBV7-2|-|17|-|TRBJ2-3
CASSLEPSPISTDTQYF
TGTGCCAGCAGCTTAGAACCTAGCCCTATAAGCACAGATACGCAGTATTTT
>TRBV3-1|few|17|TRBD2|TRBJ2-3
CASSQDLAAGPTDTQYF
TGTGCCAGCAGCCAAGATCTCGCAGCGGGGCCCACAGATACGCAGTATTTT
>TRBV19|once|17|TRBD2|TRBJ2-1
CASSVIPSGILYNEQFF
TGTGCCAGTAGTGTGATCCCTAGCGGGATATTGTACAATGAGCAGTTCTTC
>TRBV5-6|-|15|TRBD1|TRBJ2-7
CASSLAGTGVYEQYF
TGTGCCAGCAGCTTGGCCGGGACAGGCGTCTACGAGCAGTACTTC
>TRBV29-1|few|14|TRBD1|TRBJ2-1
CSVSQGQGYNEQFF
TGCAGCGTTTCTCAGGGACAGGGATACAATGAGCAGTTCTTC
>TRBV28|-|17|TRBD2|TRBJ2-2
CASRVPGLAANTGERFF
TGTGCCAGCAGAGTTCCGGGACTAGCGGCGAACACCGGGGAGCGGTTTTTT
>TRBV7-2|few|14|-|TRBJ2-7
CASSPNRGSYEQYF
TGTGCCAGCAGCCCGAACAGAGGATCCTACGAGCAGTACTTC
>TRBV27|-|14|-|TRBJ2-1
CASSDGGPYNEQFF
TGTGCCAGCAGTGATGGCGGACCCTACAATGAGCAGTTCTTC
>TRBV20-1|few|12|-|TRBJ2-1
CSARPRAGEQFF
TGCAGTGCTAGACCCCGTGCCGGTGAGCAGTTCTTC
>TRBV11-2|-|14|-|TRBJ2-7
CASSLDMSGYEQYF
TGTGCCAGCAGCTTAGATATGTCAGGATACGAGCAGTACTTC
>TRBV27|-|17|TRBD1|TRBJ2-1
CASSLLTGQGSYNEQFF
TGTGCCAGCAGTTTACTTACGGGACAGGGGTCCTACAATGAGCAGTTCTTC
>TRBV27|-|15|-|TRBJ2-5
CASSLRRLVGETQYF
TGTGCCAGCAGTTTACGACGACTAGTCGGAGAGACCCAGTACTTC
>TRBV4-1|-|16|TRBD2|TRBJ2-7
CASSHPRTSASWEQYF
TGCGCCAGCAGCCACCCACGGACTAGCGCCAGTTGGGAGCAGTACTTC
>TRBV7-2|-|15|-|TRBJ1-4
CASSSHKGGGAKLFF
TGTGCCAGCAGCTCCCACAAGGGGGGGGGCGCAAAACTGTTTTTT
>TRBV4-1|-|17|TRBD1|TRBJ1-2
CASSQDYRDRVNYGYTF
TGCGCCAGCAGCCAAGATTACCGGGACAGGGTTAACTATGGCTACACCTTC